This T cell receptor beta chain comes out of a study of technical replicates of blood from a handful of donors. This CDR3 is built from 19 residues. Trimming shortened V by 2 bases and J by 0 bases, and 23 bases separated the two germline ends. CDR1 is SGHAT and CDR2 is FQNNGV in the germline V gene. TCRdb keeps only in-frame clones here, not all; method: immunoSEQ multiplex PCR. The sample holds tens of thousands of clones, 94% seen once. This clone was seen only once. This clonotype originated in a human donor in good health. The chain is built from TRBV11-2 and TRBJ2-7; D is perhaps TRBD2 (6 bases). The source material was T cells isolated from PBMCs. The CDR3 coding sequence is TGTGCCAGCAGCTTAAACGGACTAACGTTTAGCGCATACTCCTACGAGCAGTACTTC. Its protein product is CASSLNGLTFSAYSYEQYF.